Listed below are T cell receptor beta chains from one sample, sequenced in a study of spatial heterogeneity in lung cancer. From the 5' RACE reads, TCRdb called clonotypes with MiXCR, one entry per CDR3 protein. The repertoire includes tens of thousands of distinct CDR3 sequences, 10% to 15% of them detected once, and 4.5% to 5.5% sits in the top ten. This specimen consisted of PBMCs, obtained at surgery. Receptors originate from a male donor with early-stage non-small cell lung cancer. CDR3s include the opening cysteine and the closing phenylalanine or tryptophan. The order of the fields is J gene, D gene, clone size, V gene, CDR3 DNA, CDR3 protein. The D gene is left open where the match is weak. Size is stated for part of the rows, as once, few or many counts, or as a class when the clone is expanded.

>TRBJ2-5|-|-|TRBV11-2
TGTGCCAGCAGCTTCCCTATCGGGGGAGGAGAGACCCAGTACTTC
CASSFPIGGGETQYF
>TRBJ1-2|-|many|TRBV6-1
TGTGCCAGCTTAACGTTTGGGGTAACGCAAGGCTACACCTTC
CASLTFGVTQGYTF
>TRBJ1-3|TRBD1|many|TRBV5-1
TGCGCCAGCAGCTCAGGGGGCATAGACACCATATATTTT
CASSSGGIDTIYF
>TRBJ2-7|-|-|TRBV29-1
TGCAGCGTTGAAGATAGACCCTACGAGCAGTACTTC
CSVEDRPYEQYF
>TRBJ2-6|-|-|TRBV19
TGTGCCAGTAGTAGGTTAACAGTTAGCTCTGGGGCCAACGTCCTGACTTTC
CASSRLTVSSGANVLTF
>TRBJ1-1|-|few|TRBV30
TGTGCCTGGAGTGTACGGGGGGACACTGAAGCTTTCTTT
CAWSVRGDTEAFF
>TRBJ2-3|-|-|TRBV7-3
TGTGCCAGCAGCGGAGGCCCCACAGATACGCAGTATTTT
CASSGGPTDTQYF
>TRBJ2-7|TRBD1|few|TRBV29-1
TGCAGCGTTGAATTAGGGACAGGCACGTCCTACGAGCAGTACTTC
CSVELGTGTSYEQYF
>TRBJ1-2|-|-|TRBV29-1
TGCAGCGTTCGTGGCAGGGGAGGCGGCTACACCTTC
CSVRGRGGGYTF
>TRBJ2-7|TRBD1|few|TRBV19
TGTGCCAGTAGTACAGGGGGACAGGCAAACGAGCAGTACTTC
CASSTGGQANEQYF
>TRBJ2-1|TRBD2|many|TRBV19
TGTGCCAGTAGTACTAGCGGGGGGTACAATGAGCAGTTCTTC
CASSTSGGYNEQFF
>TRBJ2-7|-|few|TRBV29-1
TGCAGCGTTGAAGGCAGGAACGACTACGAGCAGTACTTC
CSVEGRNDYEQYF
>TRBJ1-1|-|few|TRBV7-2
TGTGCCAGCAGCTCCTTTATACCCGTTCTTGAAGCTTTCTTT
CASSSFIPVLEAFF
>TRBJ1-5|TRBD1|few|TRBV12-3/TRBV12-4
TGTGCCAGCTGCCTGGAACAGGGGAATCAGCCCCAGCATTTT
CASCLEQGNQPQHF
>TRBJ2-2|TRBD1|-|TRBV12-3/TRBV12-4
TGTGCCAGCAGTTTCGACAGGGACACCGGGGAGCTGTTTTTT
CASSFDRDTGELFF
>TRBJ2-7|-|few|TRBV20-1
TGCAGTGCTAGCCGGGACTTACTATCCGTGAGCTCCTACGAGCAGTACTTC
CSASRDLLSVSSYEQYF
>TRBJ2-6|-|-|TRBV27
TGTGCCAGCAGTCTCACAACAGGGGCCAACGTCCTGACTTTC
CASSLTTGANVLTF
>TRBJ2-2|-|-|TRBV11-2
TGTGCCAGCAGCCGACCCGGGATAAAGGGCGGGGAGCTGTTTTTT
CASSRPGIKGGELFF
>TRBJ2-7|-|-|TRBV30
TGTGCCTGGAGTGGAGGGGGGCAAGCCTACGAGCAGTACTTC
CAWSGGGQAYEQYF
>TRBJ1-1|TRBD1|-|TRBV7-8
TGTGCCAGCAGAATAGGGGGCGGCACTGAAGCTTTCTTT
CASRIGGGTEAFF
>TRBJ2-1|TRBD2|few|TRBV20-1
TGCAGTGCCCGCCTGCGCGGCCTAGCGGGAGATAATGAGCAGTTCTTC
CSARLRGLAGDNEQFF
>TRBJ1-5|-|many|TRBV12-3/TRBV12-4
TGTGCCAGCAGTTTTTCCAGGGCTCGACAGCCCCAGCATTTT
CASSFSRARQPQHF
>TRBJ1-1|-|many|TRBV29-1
TGCAGCGTGGGGACGAACACTGAAGCTTTCTTT
CSVGTNTEAFF
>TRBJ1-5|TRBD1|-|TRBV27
TGTGCCAGCAGTTCCTTTACAGGGGGCGGAAGCAATCAGCCCCAGCATTTT
CASSSFTGGGSNQPQHF
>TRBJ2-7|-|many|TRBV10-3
TGTGCCATCAGTGAGGGCATCTCCTACGAGCAGTACTTC
CAISEGISYEQYF
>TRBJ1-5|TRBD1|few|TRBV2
TGTGCCAGCAGTGGGGACCCTGGACAGGTTCTTCGTGCTCAGCCCCAGCATTTT
CASSGDPGQVLRAQPQHF
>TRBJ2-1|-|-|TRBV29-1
TGCAGCGTCGCACCTAGCGCCCCCGGCAATGAGCAGTTCTTC
CSVAPSAPGNEQFF
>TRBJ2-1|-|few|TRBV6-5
TGTGCCAGCAGCCTAAGGCAGGGGACCTACAATGAGCAGTTCTTC
CASSLRQGTYNEQFF
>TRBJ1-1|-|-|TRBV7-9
TGTGCCAGCAGCTTCATGGGGAACACTGAAGCTTTCTTT
CASSFMGNTEAFF
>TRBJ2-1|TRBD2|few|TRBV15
TGTGCCACCAGCAGAGTGACTAGCGGCTACAATGAGCAGTTCTTC
CATSRVTSGYNEQFF
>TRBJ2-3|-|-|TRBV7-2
TGTGCCAGCAGCCTGGGGCACCGAAGCACAGATACGCAGTATTTT
CASSLGHRSTDTQYF
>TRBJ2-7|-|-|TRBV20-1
TGCAGTGCTAGAGATGTAGAGCGGAGGTACGAGCAGTACTTC
CSARDVERRYEQYF
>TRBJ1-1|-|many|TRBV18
TGTGCCAGCTCACCGCCCTTACAGGGTCTGCACACTGAAGCTTTCTTT
CASSPPLQGLHTEAFF
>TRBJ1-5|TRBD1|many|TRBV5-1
TGCGCCAGCAGCCTAGGACAGGGGGGGAATCAGCCCCAGCATTTT
CASSLGQGGNQPQHF
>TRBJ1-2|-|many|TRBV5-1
TGCGCCAGCAGCCTTGAGAGATCTGATGGCTACACCTTC
CASSLERSDGYTF
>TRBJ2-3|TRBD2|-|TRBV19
TGTGCCAGTACTTCGACTAGCGGGGACACAGATACGCAGTATTTT
CASTSTSGDTDTQYF
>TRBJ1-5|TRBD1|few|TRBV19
TGTGCCAGTACGGACAGGGGCCGGGGTCAGCCCCAGCATTTT
CASTDRGRGQPQHF
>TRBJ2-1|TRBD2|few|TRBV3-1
TGTGCCAGCAGCCAAGAGTTTAGCGGGAGATCCTACAATGAGCAGTTCTTC
CASSQEFSGRSYNEQFF
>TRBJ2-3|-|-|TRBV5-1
TGCGCCAGCGGACCAACCGAACCTCCAGATACGCAGTATTTT
CASGPTEPPDTQYF
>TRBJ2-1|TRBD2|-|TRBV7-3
TGTGCCAGCAGCTTGTCGGGAGGTTCGTACAATGAGCAGTTCTTC
CASSLSGGSYNEQFF
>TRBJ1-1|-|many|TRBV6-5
TGTGCCAGCAGTTACGATTTTGAGGGGCTGGGCACTGAAGCTTTCTTT
CASSYDFEGLGTEAFF
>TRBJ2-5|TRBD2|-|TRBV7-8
TGTGCCAGCTGGGGAGGGGAGACCCAGTACTTC
CASWGGETQYF
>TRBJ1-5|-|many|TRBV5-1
TGCGCCAGCAGCTTGGCCATATCCACTGAGAATCAGCCCCAGCATTTT
CASSLAISTENQPQHF
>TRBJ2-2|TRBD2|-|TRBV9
TGTGCCAGCAGCGTAGAGACTAGCGGGGGGGCCGTGGGCACCGGGGAGCTGTTTTTT
CASSVETSGGAVGTGELFF
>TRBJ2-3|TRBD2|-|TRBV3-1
TGTGCCAGCAGCTTAACGACTAGCGGGAGCCCAGATACGCAGTATTTT
CASSLTTSGSPDTQYF
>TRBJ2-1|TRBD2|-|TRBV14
TGTGCCAGCAAACAAGCGGGGATCTTAAATGAGCAGTTCTTC
CASKQAGILNEQFF
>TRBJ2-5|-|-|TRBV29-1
TGCAGCGTTGACATACTGCAAGAGACCCAGTACTTC
CSVDILQETQYF
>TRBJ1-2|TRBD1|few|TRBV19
TGTGCCAGTAGTGAGACAGGGACTTATGGCTACACCTTC
CASSETGTYGYTF
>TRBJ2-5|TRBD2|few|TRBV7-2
TGTGCCAGCAGCTCACGACTAGCGGGGACCCTTCAAGAGACCCAGTACTTC
CASSSRLAGTLQETQYF
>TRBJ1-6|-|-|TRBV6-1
TGTGCCAGCGTAATTGACCGGGGCGGAAATTCACCCCTCCACTTT
CASVIDRGGNSPLHF
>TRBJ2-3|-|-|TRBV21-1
TGTGCCAGCAACCCCATTCCCCCAGGGTGGGTTAGCACAGATACGCAGTATTTT
CASNPIPPGWVSTDTQYF
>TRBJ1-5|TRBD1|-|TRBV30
TGTGCCTGGACCAAGGACAGGGTCCACAATCAGCCCCAGCATTTT
CAWTKDRVHNQPQHF
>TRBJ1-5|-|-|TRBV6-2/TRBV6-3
TGTGCCAGCAGTTACTCCGAAACGCCCCAGCATTTT
CASSYSETPQHF
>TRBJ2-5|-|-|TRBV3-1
TGTGCCAGCAGCCAATCCCCGATCGAGACCCAGTACTTC
CASSQSPIETQYF